This T cell receptor beta chain was sequenced in a study of T cell changes during pregnancy in multiple sclerosis. CDR1 SGHRS and CDR2 YFSETQ come from the germline V gene. CDR3 length: 16 residues. V was clipped by 1 base and J by 8 bases, with 21 bases between them. Some clones are missing from TCRdb's copy, which holds only in-frame ones; the method was immunoSEQ multiplex PCR. The repertoire includes around 100,000 clones, approximately 93% of them detected once, and around 3.5% sits in the top ten. This receptor was taken from a female donor with multiple sclerosis, enrolled in a pregnancy study. The chain combines TRBV5-1 with TRBJ1-2; D might be TRBD1 (5 bases). Sequencing used peripheral blood, obtained after pregnancy. The CDR3 here is CASSLTGLLLKGGYTF. The CDR3 nucleotides are TGCGCCAGCAGCTTGACGGGCCTCCTACTCAAGGGGGGCTACACCTTC.